A single sample is the source of the 16 T cell receptor beta chains below, sequenced in a study of CD8 T cells in ankylosing spondylitis. From the 5' RACE reads, TCRdb called clonotypes with MiXCR, one entry per CDR3 protein. The profile covers roughly 470,000 distinct CDR3 sequences, with 20% to 30% appearing a single time and 0.75% to 0.9% taken by the ten largest. General observations from the study: A motif in TCR beta, a set of about 8 highly homologous variants, appeared characteristic of ankylosing spondylitis blood.

Antigens of these TCRs are unknown. Material for sequencing was blood, either unsorted or a sorted T cell fraction (not recorded which). These receptors came from a male donor with ankylosing spondylitis.

The table lists this clonotype with a few counts. The chain is built from TRBV20-1 and TRBJ2-3; 13 nucleotides agree with TRBD2. The germline gives CDR1 DFQATT, CDR2 SNEGSKA (reference sequence). This CDR3 is built from 15 residues. V trimming: 1 base; J trimming: 4 bases; junction bases outside the gene matches: 2. The CDR3 loop reads CSARGLAGGSDTQYF. CDR3 DNA: TGCAGTGCTAGAGGACTAGCGGGAGGCTCAGATACGCAGTATTTT.

The chain uses TRBV7-2 and TRBJ2-6; no clear D. This CDR3 is built from 16 residues. Trimming stripped 6 bases from V and 3 bases from J, with 15 bases between. CDR1 is SGHTA, CDR2 FQGNSA, per germline. The CDR3 DNA reads TGTGCCAGCAGTCTCGTCTGGGGTGGTGGGGCCAACGTCCTGACTTTC. Protein: CASSLVWGGGANVLTF.

This clonotype appeared a few times. The chain employs TRBV12-3 or TRBV12-4 and TRBJ2-5; D gene uncertain. This CDR3 is 11 amino acids long. V was pared by 8 bases and J by 5 bases, with 9 bases between. The CDR3 here is CASALSETQYF. The CDR3, as DNA: TGTGCCAGCGCCCTTTCGGAGACCCAGTACTTC.

This clonotype was seen only a few times. The gene calls are TRBV20-1 and TRBJ1-2; 7 positions match TRBD1. The CDR3 is 13 amino acids. J lost 2 bases, V lost 6 bases, and 6 bases had no gene match. Germline V gene sequence: CDR1 DFQATT, CDR2 SNEGSKA (reference sequence). CDR3 sequence reads: CSAFTGVNYGYTF. CDR3 nucleotides: TGCAGTGCGTTTACAGGGGTCAACTATGGCTACACCTTC.

The chain uses TRBV7-2 and TRBJ2-3; no clear D gene. Germline CDR1 SGHTA, CDR2 FQGNSA. Trimming cost V 2 bases and J 2 bases, with 11 bases left between them. CDR3 length equals 15 residues. The CDR3 DNA sequence: TGTGCCAGCAGCTTAATAGTCCTTAACACAGATACGCAGTATTTT. Translating it yields CASSLIVLNTDTQYF.

In this sample, this clonotype turned up many times. V and J are TRBV5-6 and TRBJ2-1; 8 bases map to TRBD2. This CDR3 is built from 15 residues. CDR1 is SGHDT and CDR2 is YYEEEE in the germline V gene. Trimming removed 1 base from V and 4 bases from J; junction bases left unmatched: 4. The CDR3: CASSLSASGYNEQFF. The CDR3, as DNA: TGTGCCAGCAGCTTGTCGGCTAGCGGGTACAATGAGCAGTTCTTC.

There are a few counts of this clonotype. V usage is TRBV20-1 and J usage is TRBJ1-6; TRBD1 is a possible D gene (6 bases). Germline V gene sequence: CDR1 DFQATT, CDR2 SNEGSKA (reference sequence). CDR3 length: 16 residues. The V gene lost 6 bases and the J gene lost 4 bases, with 19 bases spanning the gap. The CDR3 sequence is CSALPPGVAYNSPLHF. CDR3 coding DNA: TGCAGTGCCCTACCCCCAGGGGTGGCATATAATTCACCCCTCCACTTT.

The genes are TRBV5-1 and TRBJ2-6, with D possibly TRBD2 on 6 matching bases. The CDR3 is made up of 17 amino acids. The germline V and J ends were trimmed by 0 bases and 2 bases, with 12 bases remaining between them. The germline V gene has CDR1 SGHRS and CDR2 YFSETQ. CDR3 nucleotides: TGCGCCAGCAGCTTGGTCGGGAGAGGGGCTGGGGCCAACGTCCTGACTTTC. This sequence encodes CASSLVGRGAGANVLTF.

The chain has TRBV11-2 and TRBJ1-2; the D gene is possibly TRBD1 (5 bases). The V end was cut by 1 base, the J end by 4 bases, with 10 bases between. The CDR3 covers 14 residues. The germline CDR1 and CDR2 sequences are SGHAT and FQNNGV. The CDR3 DNA reads as TGTGCCAGCAGCTTAGCAGGGAGGATCTATGGCTACACCTTC. The encoded protein is CASSLAGRIYGYTF.

The rearrangement joins TRBV19 to TRBJ1-6; 7 bases fit TRBD1. The CDR3 runs to 17 residues. Germline trimming cut 4 bases from V and 8 bases from J; bases unmatched to any gene: 14. Germline CDR1 is LNHDA and CDR2 is SQIVND (reference sequence). As DNA, the CDR3 is TGTGCCAGTAGTAATTTATTCCGGAGGCAGGGGGATTCACCCCTCCACTTT. Encoded protein: CASSNLFRRQGDSPLHF.

The V gene is TRBV29-1, the J gene TRBJ2-5; TRBD1 is a possible D gene (5 bases). The CDR3 covers 13 residues. V was shortened by 7 bases and J by 4 bases, with 16 bases between the two germline ends. Germline V gene lookup returns CDR1 SQVTM and CDR2 ANQGSEA. CDR3: CSGSRLRGETQYF. The CDR3, as DNA: TGCAGCGGAAGCAGGCTAAGGGGAGAGACCCAGTACTTC. The complete variable domain, with remaining parts taken from reference TRBV29-1 and TRBJ2-5, reads SAVISQKPSRDICQRGTSLTIQCQVDSQVTMMFWYRQQPGQSLTLIATANQGSEATYESGFVIDKFPISRPNLTFSTLTVSNMSPEDSSIYLCSGSRLRGETQYFGPGTRLLVL.

This clonotype was counted a few times. The chain couples TRBV5-5 to TRBJ1-4; weak D call: TRBD1 (6 bases). This CDR3 contains 14 residues. CDR1 is SGHKS and CDR2 is YYEKEE in the germline V gene (reference sequence). Trimming took off 4 bases at V and 3 bases at J, with 10 bases between the two ends. Written as DNA, the CDR3 is TGTGCCAGCAGCGTGACAGGATCTAATGAAAAACTGTTTTTT. Its protein product is CASSVTGSNEKLFF. The whole variable domain, filled in from reference TRBV5-5 and TRBJ1-4, reads DAGVTQSPTHLIKTRGQQVTLRCSPISGHKSVSWYQQVLGQGPQFIFQYYEKEERGRGNFPDRFSARQFPNYSSELNVNALLLGDSALYLCASSVTGSNEKLFFGSGTQLSVL.

V and J are TRBV20-1 and TRBJ2-3; no clear D. This CDR3 comprises 13 residues. Germline values: CDR1 DFQATT, CDR2 SNEGSKA (reference sequence). The V end was cut by 6 bases, the J end by 5 bases, with 15 bases between. The CDR3 is CSASRSMVDTQYF. CDR3 bases: TGCAGTGCCAGCCGGAGTATGGTAGATACGCAGTATTTT.

The sample holds a few counts of this clonotype. The J gene is TRBJ1-2, the V gene TRBV7-9, with 9 positions matching TRBD1. V was pared by 1 base and J by 8 bases, with 8 bases of the junction left unmatched. CDR3 length: 15 amino acids. The germline V gene encodes CDR1 SEHNR and CDR2 FQNEAQ (reference sequence). The CDR3 nucleotides read TGTGCCAGCAGCTTAGACCTGGGACAGGGCCTCGGCTACACCTTC. Translating gives CASSLDLGQGLGYTF.

This clonotype was seen just once. The chain is built from TRBV5-1 and TRBJ1-2; tentatively, D is TRBD1 (6 bases). V lost 4 bases to trimming and J lost 1 base, with 14 bases between them. The CDR3 has 15 residues. Germline CDR1 and CDR2: SGHRS and YFSETQ. The CDR3 nucleotides read TGCGCCAGCAGCCTTGCCCAGGGGATTAACTATGGCTACACCTTC. Its translation is CASSLAQGINYGYTF. Full variable domain (missing parts from reference TRBV5-1 and TRBJ1-2): KAGVTQTPRYLIKTRGQQVTLSCSPISGHRSVSWYQQTPGQGLQFLFEYFSETQRNKGNFPGRFSGRQFSNSRSEMNVSTLELGDSALYLCASSLAQGINYGYTFGSGTRLTVV.

The chain uses TRBV7-8 and TRBJ2-1, with 8 bases aligning to TRBD1. The CDR3 extends over 16 amino acids. Germline V gene lookup returns CDR1 SGHVS and CDR2 FQNEAQ. J gave up 12 bases and V 2 bases, and 15 bases lay outside the gene matches. The CDR3 is CASSLLLVDRVSAQFF. The CDR3 nucleotides read TGTGCCAGCAGCTTACTTTTGGTGGACAGGGTGTCTGCGCAGTTCTTC.